This TCR beta chain comes out of a study of cytotoxic CD8 clonotypes in ibrutinib-treated CLL. For the study at large: The group held some 11 relapsed/refractory and around 15 treatment-naive patients, with around 18 IGHV unmutated.

Repertoires were generated with immunoSEQ multiplex PCR, while TCRdb's copy carries only in-frame clones and drops some. The table records 35,000 to 50,000 clones, roughly two thirds of them present only once. Cryopreserved PBMCs supplied about 2 micrograms of genomic DNA for TCR beta libraries. Germline V gene data show CDR1 as WNHNN and CDR2 as SYGVQD (reference sequence). The CDR3 covers 15 residues. V shed 3 bases and J 7 bases; nucleotides not matched to a gene: 1. The TCR was taken from a human donor with chronic lymphocytic leukemia. The sequencing here drew on PBMCs, taken at disease progression, from a patient treated with ibrutinib. J is TRBJ2-1 and V is TRBV10-1, with 15 bases that match TRBD2. CDR3 sequence: CASSDGTSGRNEQFF. In DNA form, the CDR3 reads TGCGCCAGCAGTGATGGGACTAGCGGGAGGAATGAGCAGTTCTTC.